Sequencing of this T cell receptor beta chain was carried out in a study of T cells after yellow fever vaccination. The germline V gene encodes CDR1 DFQATT and CDR2 SNEGSKA (reference sequence). The CDR3 runs 12 residues. Trimming stripped 6 bases from V and 12 bases from J, with 18 bases between. Production of TCR cDNA was by 5'RACE template switching, which also added a universal primer site and UMIs. TCRdb analysed the 5' RACE reads with MiXCR anew, one entry per CDR3 protein. The data hold fewer than 500,000 distinct CDR3 sequences, with around 20% observed a single time. Study conclusions and caveats: Abundant bulk-derived clonotypes could contaminate FACS-sorted repertoires. Post-booster reappearance was seen for most primary-vaccination clones (roughly 97% CD4, 75% to 90% CD8). The appearance of a small share of clonotypes in both CD4 and CD8 compartments was observed.

In its sample, this clonotype was seen many times. Its antigen is undetermined. The sample in question was PBMCs, obtained before the yellow fever booster vaccination. The TCR sequence derives from a man between 18 and 35 years old who received the YFV17D yellow fever vaccine. The V gene is TRBV20-1, the J gene TRBJ1-5; a possible D gene is TRBD1 (5 bases). CDR3 in DNA: TGCAGTGCCCGCGGACAAAATCCCAGCCAGCATTTT. Translated, it gives CSARGQNPSQHF.